A single sample gave rise to the 32 T cell receptor beta chains below, sequenced in a study of human T cells and chemical hapten exposure. TCRdb reanalysed the 5' RACE reads using MiXCR and keeps one entry per CDR3 protein. The sample consists of 65,000 to 90,000 distinct CDR3 sequences, less than 20% of them appearing once. Extraction yielded total RNA from whole blood (unfractionated). The receptors shown here come from a female donor in good health.

The chain carries TRBV3-1 and TRBJ2-7, with no clear D. Germline values: CDR1 LGHDT, CDR2 YNNKEL (reference sequence). The CDR3 totals 15 residues. Between the trimmed V and J ends, which lost 4 bases and 5 bases, there was a span of 18 bases. CDR3 DNA sequence: TGTGCCAGCAGCCGCAAATACCGCAGTCGGGACGAGCAGTACTTC. Translated, it gives CASSRKYRSRDEQYF.

The chain uses TRBV28 and TRBJ1-4, with D uncertain. The CDR3 loop spans 14 amino acids. Trimming took 4 bases from V and 0 from J, leaving 6 bases between them. Germline V gene data show CDR1 as MDHEN and CDR2 as SYDVKM. The CDR3 region has the DNA TGTGCCAGCAGTTGGGCCTCAACTAATGAAAAACTGTTTTTT. Its translation: CASSWASTNEKLFF.

The chain combines TRBV4-2 with TRBJ2-3; TRBD1 aligns across 9 bases. The CDR3 has 16 residues. The J segment lost 4 bases and the V segment lost 4 bases, leaving 9 bases of the junction unmatched. Germline-derived CDR1 and CDR2 are LGHNA and YNFKEQ. As DNA, the CDR3 is TGTGCCAGCAGCCCGAGACCGGGACAGGGCTCAGATACGCAGTATTTT. Residues: CASSPRPGQGSDTQYF.

This clonotype turned up a few times. The J gene is TRBJ1-2, the V gene TRBV2; D unresolved. In germline, CDR1 is SNHLY, CDR2 FYNNEI. V was cut by 7 bases and J by 7 bases, with 4 bases left in between. The CDR3 sequence is 9 residues long. In nucleotides, the CDR3 is TGTGCCAGCATCCCTGGCTACACCTTC. Amino acid sequence: CASIPGYTF. Full variable domain (rest looked up from reference TRBV2 and TRBJ1-2): EPEVTQTPSHQVTQMGQEVILRCVPISNHLYFYWYRQILGQKVEFLVSFYNNEISEKSEIFDDQFSVERPDGSNFTLKIRSTKLEDSAMYFCASIPGYTFGSGTRLTVV.

The sample holds a few counts of this clonotype. The gene calls are TRBV5-5 and TRBJ1-2, with D possibly being TRBD1 (6 bases). CDR3 length equals 15 residues. CDR1 and CDR2 from the germline V gene are SGHKS and YYEKEE (reference sequence). V lost 0 bases and J 2 bases, leaving 11 bases between the germline ends. The CDR3 nucleotides are TGTGCCAGCAGCTTGGGGACTACAGGGAACTATGGCTACACCTTC. Its protein product is CASSLGTTGNYGYTF. Complete variable domain (other parts from reference TRBV5-5 and TRBJ1-2): DAGVTQSPTHLIKTRGQQVTLRCSPISGHKSVSWYQQVLGQGPQFIFQYYEKEERGRGNFPDRFSARQFPNYSSELNVNALLLGDSALYLCASSLGTTGNYGYTFGSGTRLTVV.

The table lists this clonotype with a few counts. The chain recombines TRBV5-1 with TRBJ2-7; the D gene is possibly TRBD1 (6 bases). The V end lost 4 bases, the J end lost 4 bases, and 9 bases lay between the germline ends. CDR3 length equals 12 residues. Germline V gene sequence: CDR1 SGHRS, CDR2 YFSETQ. CDR3 DNA: TGCGCCAGCAGCGAACAGGGTTACGAGCAGTACTTC. It is translated as CASSEQGYEQYF.

There are a few counts of this clonotype. Here the CDR3 reads CASSPLVSGANVLTF. The CDR3 bases are TGTGCCAGCAGCCCACTAGTATCCGGGGCCAACGTCCTGACTTTC. The V and J genes are TRBV3-1 and TRBJ2-6; weak D call: TRBD2 (5 bases). CDR1 is LGHDT, CDR2 YNNKEL, per germline (reference sequence). The V end lost 4 bases, the J end lost 4 bases, and 11 bases lay between the germline ends. The length of the CDR3 is 15 residues.

This sequence joins TRBV5-5 and TRBJ2-2; 11 bases line up with TRBD2. CDR1 SGHKS and CDR2 YYEKEE come from the germline V gene (reference sequence). With V trimmed by 3 bases and J by 7 bases, 2 bases remained unmatched. This CDR3 spans 14 amino acids. The CDR3 protein is CASSSGTSGGELFF. The CDR3, as DNA: TGTGCCAGCAGCTCCGGGACTAGCGGCGGGGAGCTGTTTTTT.

In this sample, this clonotype turned up many times. A read error may account for a junction end that differs from germline. The chain links TRBV12-3 or TRBV12-4 to TRBJ2-5; 7 bases are a match to TRBD1. The CDR3 sequence is 14 residues long. CDR3 in amino acids: CASSLGTAREPQYF. CDR3 in DNA: TGTGCCAGCAGCCTCGGGACAGCCAGAGAGCCCCAGTACTTC.

The gene calls are TRBV5-5 and TRBJ2-1; 8 bases agree with TRBD1. The CDR3 consists of 16 residues. Germline assignment: CDR1 SGHKS and CDR2 YYEKEE (reference sequence). The ends lost 2 bases at V and 4 bases at J; junction bases unmatched: 8. CDR3: CASSLEDRVEYNEQFF. The DNA for the CDR3 is TGTGCCAGCAGCTTAGAGGACAGGGTTGAGTACAATGAGCAGTTCTTC.

This clonotype was detected only a few times. DNA of the CDR3: TGCAGTGCCCCCGGGGGGAGCGGCAATCAGCCCCAGCATTTT. Protein sequence: CSAPGGSGNQPQHF. The chain has TRBV20-1 and TRBJ1-5, with D maybe TRBD1 (5 bases). V lost 6 bases and J 2 bases, leaving 14 bases between the germline ends. Germline-derived CDR1 and CDR2 are DFQATT and SNEGSKA (reference sequence). The CDR3 totals 14 residues.

J is TRBJ1-2 and V is TRBV30; D is undetermined. Trimming removed 1 base at V and 6 bases at J, with 12 bases between. Germline CDR1 reads GTSNPN; CDR2 reads SVGIG (reference sequence). CDR3 size: 13 residues. The CDR3 is CAWSERAADGYTF. The CDR3, as DNA: TGTGCCTGGAGTGAACGGGCGGCCGATGGCTACACCTTC.

The chain couples TRBV30 to TRBJ2-1, with TRBD2 identical over 12 bases. The length of the CDR3 is 14 residues. Germline V lookup: CDR1 GTSNPN, CDR2 SVGIG (reference sequence). Trimming at V came to 1 base and at J to 7 bases, leaving 2 bases not matched to a gene. In DNA, the CDR3 is TGTGCCTGGAGTGCCGGGACTAGCGGGAATGAGCAGTTCTTC. It encodes CAWSAGTSGNEQFF.

This clonotype came up a few times. One junction end disagrees with the germline gene, perhaps due to a read error. The V and J genes are TRBV6-5 and TRBJ2-1, with 7 bases that match TRBD1. CDR1 and CDR2 (germline): MNHEY, SVGAGI. This CDR3 has 14 amino acids. The CDR3 spells CASSYSQGRTGELF. For the CDR3, the DNA is TGTGCCAGCAGTTACTCGCAGGGACGTACAGGGGAGCTCTTC.

This clonotype was counted ten times or more. V gene TRBV9 combines with J gene TRBJ2-5, with D perhaps being TRBD1 or TRBD2 (5 bases each). Germline V gene lookup returns CDR1 SGDLS and CDR2 YYNGEE. Trimming removed 4 bases from V and 1 base from J, with 17 bases in between. The length of the CDR3 is 16 residues. CDR3 sequence (DNA): TGTGCCAGCAGCCCCTCCCCGGGACGCCTCCAAGAGACCCAGTACTTC. Translating it yields CASSPSPGRLQETQYF.

This sequence joins TRBV5-4 and TRBJ2-6, with 11 positions matching TRBD1. CDR1 is SGHNT, CDR2 YYREEE, per germline (reference sequence). J lost 4 bases, V lost 3 bases, and 9 bases had no gene match. The CDR3 has 18 amino acids. CDR3 in DNA: TGTGCCAGCAGCTCCGGGACAGGGGGTCTATCGGGGGCCAACGTCCTGACTTTC. Its protein is CASSSGTGGLSGANVLTF.

This clonotype came up a few times. The V and J genes are TRBV2 and TRBJ1-5; 9 bases line up with TRBD1. V was clipped by 4 bases and J by 2 bases; unmatched bases: 0. Germline V gives CDR1 SNHLY, CDR2 FYNNEI. CDR3 size: 14 residues. The CDR3 nucleotides read TGTGCCAGCAGTGGGACAGGGGGCAATCAGCCCCAGCATTTT. It yields the protein CASSGTGGNQPQHF.

This clonotype showed up just a few times. The chain recombines TRBV5-4 with TRBJ1-1; D unclear. The germline V gene encodes CDR1 SGHNT and CDR2 YYREEE (reference sequence). Trimming stripped 4 bases from V and 0 bases from J, with 19 bases between. The CDR3 runs to 17 residues. DNA of the CDR3: TGTGCCAGCAGCCCGACTTACAGAGGCGGTATGAACACTGAAGCTTTCTTT. Its translation: CASSPTYRGGMNTEAFF.

The chain is built from TRBV28 and TRBJ2-4, with 9 positions matching TRBD1. In germline, CDR1 is MDHEN, CDR2 SYDVKM. The CDR3 contains 18 residues. With 2 bases clipped from V and 2 bases from J, the junction kept 10 bases outside the gene matches. In DNA, the CDR3 is TGTGCCAGCAGTTTACCAGGTGGGACAGGGTGGACCAAAAACATTCAGTACTTC. Translating gives CASSLPGGTGWTKNIQYF.

The chain has TRBV5-1 and TRBJ2-3; D is unresolved. Germline CDR1 reads SGHRS; CDR2 reads YFSETQ. The CDR3 runs 16 residues. The V end lost 0 bases, the J end lost 3 bases, and 14 bases lay between the germline ends. CDR3 nucleotides: TGCGCCAGCAGCTTGGTCCCCCTGTCAGGTACAGATACGCAGTATTTT. Its protein product is CASSLVPLSGTDTQYF.

This clonotype was observed a handful of times. This chain uses TRBV7-8 with TRBJ2-7; 9 bases are shared with TRBD1. V dropped 5 bases and J dropped 6; count of bases not matched to a gene: 5. Germline lookup yields CDR1 SGHVS and CDR2 FQNEAQ. The CDR3 runs to 13 residues. This chain's CDR3 is CASSRDRVGEQYF. The DNA of the CDR3 is TGTGCCAGCAGCCGGGACAGGGTGGGCGAGCAGTACTTC.

This clonotype was counted a few times. The chain recombines TRBV10-3 with TRBJ2-1, with D tentatively TRBD2 (7 bases). Trimming left V 10 bases short and J 10 bases short, with 23 bases between. The CDR3 is made up of 14 amino acids. Per the germline V gene, CDR1 is ENHRY and CDR2 is SYGVKD. The chain's CDR3 is CATYREGQAPEQFF. CDR3 DNA sequence: TGTGCCACGTACAGGGAGGGTCAGGCACCGGAGCAGTTCTTC.

This clonotype appeared a few times. CDR3 coding DNA: TGCGCCAGCAGCTGGACAGGGGGTATGCCCGGGGAGCTGTTTTTT. Translated: CASSWTGGMPGELFF. The chain is built from TRBV5-1 and TRBJ2-2; 10 bases match TRBD1. After removal of 3 bases from V and 6 bases from J, the junction contained 5 bases not matched to a gene. The CDR3 is 15 residues long. Germline CDR1 is SGHRS and CDR2 is YFSETQ.

This clonotype showed up many times. The chain joins TRBV28 to TRBJ1-1, with 7 bases aligning to TRBD1. Looked up from germline, CDR1 is MDHEN and CDR2 is SYDVKM. This CDR3 spans 17 amino acids. The V and J ends lost 5 bases and 4 bases, in that order; junction bases with no gene match: 16. The CDR3 loop is CASSLIGIRGRGTEAFF. The CDR3, as DNA: TGTGCCAGCAGTCTGATCGGGATAAGGGGGCGGGGCACTGAAGCTTTCTTT.

In this sample, this clonotype turned up a few times. This sequence joins TRBV7-8 and TRBJ2-7; D is uncertain. Per germline, CDR1 SGHVS and CDR2 FQNEAQ. V lost 5 bases, J lost 5 bases, and 13 bases lay in between. The CDR3 runs 13 residues. The CDR3 nucleotides read TGTGCCAGCAGCCCCGGTCGTGTGGACGAGCAGTACTTC. This translates into CASSPGRVDEQYF.

This clonotype was counted a few times. The chain employs TRBV5-1 and TRBJ1-1, with 7 bases identical to TRBD1. V was pared by 0 bases and J by 5 bases, with 4 bases of the junction left unmatched. The V gene's germline CDR1 is SGHRS and CDR2 YFSETQ. There are 14 residues in the CDR3. CDR3 sequence (DNA): TGCGCCAGCAGCTTGGGACAGGGAGTTACTGAAGCTTTCTTT. Protein: CASSLGQGVTEAFF.

This sequence joins TRBV20-1 and TRBJ1-3; 8 nucleotides match TRBD1. This CDR3 is built from 16 residues. CDR1 DFQATT and CDR2 SNEGSKA come from the germline V gene (reference sequence). V trimming: 3 bases; J trimming: 0 bases; junction bases outside the gene matches: 7. This CDR3 is CSARRQGASSGNTIYF. Here the CDR3 DNA reads TGCAGTGCTAGGAGGCAGGGGGCGAGCTCTGGAAACACCATATATTTT.

This clonotype was counted between two and nine times. The J gene is TRBJ1-6, the V gene TRBV12-3 or TRBV12-4, with a possible D match to TRBD1 (5 bases). The CDR3 is 15 residues long. The V end lost 3 bases, the J end lost 5 bases, and 11 bases lay between the germline ends. The CDR3 loop is CASSFRDSNNSPLHF. In DNA, the CDR3 is TGTGCCAGCAGTTTTCGAGACAGTAATAATTCACCCCTCCACTTT.

The chain has TRBV28 and TRBJ1-3; a possible D gene is TRBD1 (6 bases). There are 16 residues in the CDR3. The V gene lost 5 bases and the J gene lost 0 bases, with 14 bases spanning the gap. Germline CDR1 is MDHEN and CDR2 is SYDVKM. This CDR3 is CASSRDTSSSGNTIYF. The CDR3 DNA reads as TGTGCCAGCAGTCGGGACACCTCTTCCTCTGGAAACACCATATATTTT.

In this sample, this clonotype turned up a few times. The CDR3 is CSASGLAGGRETQYF. In DNA, the CDR3 is TGCAGTGCTAGTGGACTAGCGGGAGGGAGAGAGACCCAGTACTTC. This sequence joins TRBV20-1 and TRBJ2-5; TRBD2 matches 15 bases. This CDR3 contains 15 residues. Trimming took 3 bases from V and 4 from J; bases not matched to a gene: 3. Germline loops: CDR1 DFQATT, CDR2 SNEGSKA (reference sequence).

This clonotype was detected only a few times. This rearrangement joins TRBV14 to TRBJ2-1, with D uncertain. This CDR3 is 20 amino acids long. Germline V gene sequence: CDR1 SGHDN, CDR2 FVKESK. V dropped 4 bases and J dropped 0 bases, with 25 bases sitting between them. Here the CDR3 reads CASSPARLLFPKSSYNEQFF. Written as DNA, the CDR3 is TGTGCCAGCAGCCCGGCCAGGCTCCTTTTTCCTAAAAGCTCCTACAATGAGCAGTTCTTC.

This clonotype was seen more than once but under ten times. The CDR3 loop reads CASSPSFNEKLFF. CDR3 DNA: TGTGCCAGCAGCCCCAGCTTTAATGAAAAACTGTTTTTT. The J gene is TRBJ1-4, the V gene TRBV7-2, with D uncertain. V was shortened by 5 bases and J by 4 bases, with 8 bases between the two germline ends. Per germline, CDR1 SGHTA and CDR2 FQGNSA. This CDR3 region has 13 residues.